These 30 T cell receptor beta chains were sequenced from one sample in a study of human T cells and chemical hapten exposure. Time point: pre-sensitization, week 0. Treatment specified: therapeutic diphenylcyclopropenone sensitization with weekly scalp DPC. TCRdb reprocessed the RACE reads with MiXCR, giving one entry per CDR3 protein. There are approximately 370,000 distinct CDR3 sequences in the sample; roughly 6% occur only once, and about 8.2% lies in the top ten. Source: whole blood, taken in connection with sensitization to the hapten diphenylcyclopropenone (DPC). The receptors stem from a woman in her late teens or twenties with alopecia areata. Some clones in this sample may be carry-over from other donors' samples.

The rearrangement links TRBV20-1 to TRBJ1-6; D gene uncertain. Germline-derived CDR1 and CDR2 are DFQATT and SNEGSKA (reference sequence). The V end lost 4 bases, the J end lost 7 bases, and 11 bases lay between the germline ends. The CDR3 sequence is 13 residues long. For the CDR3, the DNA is TGCAGTGCTATCACACTGTTGAATTCACCCCTCCACTTT. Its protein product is CSAITLLNSPLHF.

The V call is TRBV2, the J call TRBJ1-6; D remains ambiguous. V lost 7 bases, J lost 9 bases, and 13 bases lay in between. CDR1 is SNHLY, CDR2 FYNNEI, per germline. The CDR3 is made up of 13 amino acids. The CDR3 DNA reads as TGTGCCAGCATAGTCAGTCCGGGTTCACCCCTCCACTTT. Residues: CASIVSPGSPLHF.

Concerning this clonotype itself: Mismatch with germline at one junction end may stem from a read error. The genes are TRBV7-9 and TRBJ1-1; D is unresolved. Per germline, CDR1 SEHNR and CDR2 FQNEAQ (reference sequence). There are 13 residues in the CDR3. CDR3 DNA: TGTGCCAGCAGCCCGCGACCGAACCCTGAAGCTTTCTTT. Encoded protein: CASSPRPNPEAFF.

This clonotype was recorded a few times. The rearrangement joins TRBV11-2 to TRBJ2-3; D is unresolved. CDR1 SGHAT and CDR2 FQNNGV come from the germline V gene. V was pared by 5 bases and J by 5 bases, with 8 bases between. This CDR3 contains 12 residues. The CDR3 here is CASSPVLDTQYF. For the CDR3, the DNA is TGTGCCAGCAGCCCCGTCCTAGATACGCAGTATTTT.

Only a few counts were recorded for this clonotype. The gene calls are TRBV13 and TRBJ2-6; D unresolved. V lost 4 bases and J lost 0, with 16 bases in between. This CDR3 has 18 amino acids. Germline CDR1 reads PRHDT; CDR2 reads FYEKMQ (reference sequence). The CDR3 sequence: CASSSEKLPPSGANVLTF. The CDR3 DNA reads TGTGCCAGCAGCTCAGAGAAATTACCACCCTCTGGGGCCAACGTCCTGACTTTC.

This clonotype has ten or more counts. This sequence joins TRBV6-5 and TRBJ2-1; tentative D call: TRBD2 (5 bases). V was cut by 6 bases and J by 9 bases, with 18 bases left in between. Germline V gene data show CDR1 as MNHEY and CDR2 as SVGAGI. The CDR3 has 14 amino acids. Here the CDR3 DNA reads TGTGCCAGCAGCCCCGGGCGGCCAGAGGGTGAGCAGTTCTTC. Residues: CASSPGRPEGEQFF.

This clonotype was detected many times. The CDR3 nucleotides read TGTGCCAGCAGTCGAAACGATAGGACTGAAGCTTTCTTT. As protein: CASSRNDRTEAFF. The chain uses TRBV12-3 or TRBV12-4 and TRBJ1-1; D is unclear. This CDR3 contains 13 residues. The V end lost 5 bases, the J end lost 5 bases, and 12 bases lay between the germline ends.

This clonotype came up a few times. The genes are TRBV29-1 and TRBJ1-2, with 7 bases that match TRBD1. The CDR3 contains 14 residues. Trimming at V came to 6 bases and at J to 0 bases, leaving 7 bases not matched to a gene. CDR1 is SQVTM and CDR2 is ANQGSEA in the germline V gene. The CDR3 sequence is CSVEKQGANYGYTF. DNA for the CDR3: TGCAGCGTCGAGAAGCAGGGGGCTAACTATGGCTACACCTTC.

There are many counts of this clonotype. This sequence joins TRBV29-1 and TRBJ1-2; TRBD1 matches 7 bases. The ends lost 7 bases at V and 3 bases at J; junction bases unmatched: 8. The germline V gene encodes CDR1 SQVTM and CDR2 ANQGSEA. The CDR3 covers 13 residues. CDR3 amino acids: CSGSGTADYGYTF. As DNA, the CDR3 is TGCAGCGGTTCCGGGACAGCAGACTATGGCTACACCTTC.

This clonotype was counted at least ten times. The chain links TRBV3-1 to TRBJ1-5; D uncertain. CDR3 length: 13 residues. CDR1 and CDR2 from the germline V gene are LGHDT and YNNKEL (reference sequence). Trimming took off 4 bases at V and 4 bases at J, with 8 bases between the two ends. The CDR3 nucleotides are TGTGCCAGCAGCCGGGATCTTAATCAGCCCCAGCATTTT. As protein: CASSRDLNQPQHF. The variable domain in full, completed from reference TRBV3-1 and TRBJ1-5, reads DTAVSQTPKYLVTQMGNDKSIKCEQNLGHDTMYWYKQDSKKFLKIMFSYNNKELIINETVPNRFSPKSPDKAHLNLHINSLELGDSAVYFCASSRDLNQPQHFGDGTRLSIL.

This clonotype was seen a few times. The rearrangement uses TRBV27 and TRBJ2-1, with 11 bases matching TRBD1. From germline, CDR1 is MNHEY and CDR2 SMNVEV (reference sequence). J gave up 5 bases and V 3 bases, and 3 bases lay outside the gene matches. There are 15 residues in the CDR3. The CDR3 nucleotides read TGTGCCAGCAGTTTCCGGGGACAGGGGGACAATGAGCAGTTCTTC. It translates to CASSFRGQGDNEQFF.

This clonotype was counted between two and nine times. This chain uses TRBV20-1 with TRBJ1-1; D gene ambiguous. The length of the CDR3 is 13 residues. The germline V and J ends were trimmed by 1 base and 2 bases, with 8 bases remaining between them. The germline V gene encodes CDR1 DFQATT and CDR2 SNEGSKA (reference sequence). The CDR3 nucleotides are TGCAGTGCTAGAGCCCAGCTAAACACTGAAGCTTTCTTT. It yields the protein CSARAQLNTEAFF.

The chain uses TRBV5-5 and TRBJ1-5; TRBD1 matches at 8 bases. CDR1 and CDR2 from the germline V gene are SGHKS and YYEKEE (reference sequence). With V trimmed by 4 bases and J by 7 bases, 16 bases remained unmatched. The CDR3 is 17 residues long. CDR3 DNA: TGTGCCAGCAGCCCCACGAGACTGACAGGGGTGAGCCAGCCCCAGCATTTT. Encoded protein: CASSPTRLTGVSQPQHF.

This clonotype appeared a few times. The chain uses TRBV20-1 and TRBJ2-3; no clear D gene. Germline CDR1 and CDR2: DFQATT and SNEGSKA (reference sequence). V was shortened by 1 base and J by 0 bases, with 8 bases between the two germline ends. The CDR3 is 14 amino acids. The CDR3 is CSARGRFSTDTQYF. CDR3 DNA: TGCAGTGCTAGAGGGCGGTTTAGCACAGATACGCAGTATTTT.

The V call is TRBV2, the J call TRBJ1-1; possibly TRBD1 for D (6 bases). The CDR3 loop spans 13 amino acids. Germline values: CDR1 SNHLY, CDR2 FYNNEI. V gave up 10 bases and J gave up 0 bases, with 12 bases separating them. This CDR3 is CATQEGVNTEAFF. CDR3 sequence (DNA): TGTGCCACCCAGGAGGGGGTGAACACTGAAGCTTTCTTT.

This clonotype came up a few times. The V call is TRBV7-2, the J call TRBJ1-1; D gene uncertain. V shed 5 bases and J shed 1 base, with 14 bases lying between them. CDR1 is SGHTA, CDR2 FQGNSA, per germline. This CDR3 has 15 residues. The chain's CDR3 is CASSRKVVANTEAFF. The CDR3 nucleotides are TGTGCCAGCAGCCGCAAGGTGGTCGCGAACACTGAAGCTTTCTTT.

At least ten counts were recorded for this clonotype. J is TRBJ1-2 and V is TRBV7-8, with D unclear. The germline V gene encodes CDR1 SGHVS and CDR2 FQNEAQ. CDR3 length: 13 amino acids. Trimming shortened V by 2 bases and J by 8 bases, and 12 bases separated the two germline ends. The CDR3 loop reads CASSLSSVNGYTF. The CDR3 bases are TGTGCCAGCAGCTTATCGTCTGTAAACGGCTACACCTTC.

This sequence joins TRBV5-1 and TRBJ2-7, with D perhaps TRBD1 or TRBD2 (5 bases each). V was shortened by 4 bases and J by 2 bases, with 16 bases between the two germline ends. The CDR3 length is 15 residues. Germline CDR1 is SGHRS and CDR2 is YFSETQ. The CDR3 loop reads CASSPRWDGAYEQYF. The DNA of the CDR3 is TGCGCCAGCAGCCCTAGGTGGGACGGAGCCTACGAGCAGTACTTC.

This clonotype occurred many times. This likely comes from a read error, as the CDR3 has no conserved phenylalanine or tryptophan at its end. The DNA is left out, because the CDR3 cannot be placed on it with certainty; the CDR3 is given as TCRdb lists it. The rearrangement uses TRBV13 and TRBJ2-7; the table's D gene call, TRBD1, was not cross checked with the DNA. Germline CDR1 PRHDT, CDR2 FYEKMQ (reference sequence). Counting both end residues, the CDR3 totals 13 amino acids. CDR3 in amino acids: CASSPGTLDPCSL.

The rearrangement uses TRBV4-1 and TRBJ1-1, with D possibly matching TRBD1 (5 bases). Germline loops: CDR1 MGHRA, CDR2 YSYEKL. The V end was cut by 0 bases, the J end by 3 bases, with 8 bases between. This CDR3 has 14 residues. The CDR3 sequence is CASSQDQQDTEAFF. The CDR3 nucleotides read TGCGCCAGCAGCCAAGATCAACAGGACACTGAAGCTTTCTTT.

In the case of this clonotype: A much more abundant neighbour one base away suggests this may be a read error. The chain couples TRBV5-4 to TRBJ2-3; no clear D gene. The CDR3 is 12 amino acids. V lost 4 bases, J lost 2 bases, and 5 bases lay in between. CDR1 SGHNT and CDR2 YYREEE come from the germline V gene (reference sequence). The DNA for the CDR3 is TGTGCCAGCAGCATAGACACAGATACGCAGTATTTT. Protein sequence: CASSIDTDTQYF. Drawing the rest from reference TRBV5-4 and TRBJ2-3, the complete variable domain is ETGVTQSPTHLIKTRGQQVTLRCSSQSGHNTVSWYQQALGQGPQFIFQYYREEENGRGNFPPRFSGLQFPNYSSELNVNALELDDSALYLCASSIDTDTQYFGPGTRLTVL.

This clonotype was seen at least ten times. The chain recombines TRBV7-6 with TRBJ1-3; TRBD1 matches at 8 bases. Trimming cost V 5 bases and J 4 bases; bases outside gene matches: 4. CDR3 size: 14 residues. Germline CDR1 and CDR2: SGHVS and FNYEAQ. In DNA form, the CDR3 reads TGTGCCAGCAGCCCCAGGACAGGGGGAAACACCATATATTTT. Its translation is CASSPRTGGNTIYF.

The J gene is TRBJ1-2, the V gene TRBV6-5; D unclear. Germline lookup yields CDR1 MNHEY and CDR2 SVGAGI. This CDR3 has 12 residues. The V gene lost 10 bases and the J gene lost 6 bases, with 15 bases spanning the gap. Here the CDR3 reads CATWKAGNGYTF. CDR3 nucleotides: TGTGCCACCTGGAAGGCGGGGAATGGCTACACCTTC.

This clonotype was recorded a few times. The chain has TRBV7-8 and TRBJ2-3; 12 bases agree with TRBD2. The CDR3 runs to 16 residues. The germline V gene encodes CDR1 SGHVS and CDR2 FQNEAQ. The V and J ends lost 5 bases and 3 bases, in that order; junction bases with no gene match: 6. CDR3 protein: CASSPLAGGQTDTQYF. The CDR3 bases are TGTGCCAGCAGCCCCCTAGCGGGGGGGCAGACAGATACGCAGTATTTT.

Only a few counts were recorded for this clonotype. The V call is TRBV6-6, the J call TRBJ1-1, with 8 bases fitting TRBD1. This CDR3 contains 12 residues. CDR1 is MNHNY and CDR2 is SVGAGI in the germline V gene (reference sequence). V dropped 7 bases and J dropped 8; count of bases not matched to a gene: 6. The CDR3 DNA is TGTGCCAGCACCTTAGACAGGGGAGAAGCTTTCTTT. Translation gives CASTLDRGEAFF.

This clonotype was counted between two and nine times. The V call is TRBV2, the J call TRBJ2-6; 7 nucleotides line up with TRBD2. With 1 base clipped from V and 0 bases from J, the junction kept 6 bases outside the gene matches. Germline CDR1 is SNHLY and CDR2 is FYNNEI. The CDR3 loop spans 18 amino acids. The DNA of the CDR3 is TGTGCCAGCAGTGAAGGTAGCGGGTCCTACTCTGGGGCCAACGTCCTGACTTTC. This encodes CASSEGSGSYSGANVLTF.

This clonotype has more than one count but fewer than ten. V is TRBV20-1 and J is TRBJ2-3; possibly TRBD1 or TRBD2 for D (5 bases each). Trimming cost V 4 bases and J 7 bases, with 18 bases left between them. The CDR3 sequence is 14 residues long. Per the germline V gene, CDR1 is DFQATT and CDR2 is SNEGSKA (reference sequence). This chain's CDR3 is CSAIGTTNLNTQYF. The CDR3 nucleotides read TGCAGTGCTATAGGGACCACAAATTTGAATACGCAGTATTTT.

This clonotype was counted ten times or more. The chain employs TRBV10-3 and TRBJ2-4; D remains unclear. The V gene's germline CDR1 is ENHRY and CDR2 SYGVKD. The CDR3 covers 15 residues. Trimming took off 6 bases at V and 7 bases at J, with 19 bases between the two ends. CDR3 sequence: CAIRFFRGSGNIQYF. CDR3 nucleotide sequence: TGTGCCATCAGATTTTTTCGAGGTAGTGGTAACATTCAGTACTTC.

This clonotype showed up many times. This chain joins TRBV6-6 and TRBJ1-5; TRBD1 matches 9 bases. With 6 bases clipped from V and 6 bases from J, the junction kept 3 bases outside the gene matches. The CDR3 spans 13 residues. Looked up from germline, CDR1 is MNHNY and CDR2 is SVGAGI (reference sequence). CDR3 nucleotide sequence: TGTGCCAGCAGCTCACAGGGGGCTCAGCCCCAGCATTTT. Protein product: CASSSQGAQPQHF.

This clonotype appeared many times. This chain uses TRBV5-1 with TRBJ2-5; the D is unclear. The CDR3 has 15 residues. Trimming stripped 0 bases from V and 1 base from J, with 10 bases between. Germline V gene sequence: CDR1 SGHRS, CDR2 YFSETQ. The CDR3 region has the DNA TGCGCCAGCAGCTTGGCGGCCGCCGCCCAAGAGACCCAGTACTTC. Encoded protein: CASSLAAAAQETQYF.